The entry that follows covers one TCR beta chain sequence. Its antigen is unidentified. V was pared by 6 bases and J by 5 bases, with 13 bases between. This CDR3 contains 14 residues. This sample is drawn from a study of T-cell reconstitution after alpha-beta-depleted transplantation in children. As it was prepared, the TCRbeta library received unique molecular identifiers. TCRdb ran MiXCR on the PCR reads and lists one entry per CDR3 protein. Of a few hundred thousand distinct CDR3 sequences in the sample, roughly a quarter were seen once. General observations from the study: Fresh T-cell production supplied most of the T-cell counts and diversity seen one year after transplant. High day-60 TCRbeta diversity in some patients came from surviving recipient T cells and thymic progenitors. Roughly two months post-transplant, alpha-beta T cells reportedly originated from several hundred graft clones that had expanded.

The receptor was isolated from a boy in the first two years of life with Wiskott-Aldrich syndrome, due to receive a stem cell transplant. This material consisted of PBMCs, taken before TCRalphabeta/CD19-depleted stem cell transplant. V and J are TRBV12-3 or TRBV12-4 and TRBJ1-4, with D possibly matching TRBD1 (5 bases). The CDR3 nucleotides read TGTGCCAGCAGGTCTGGGGGGGGAAATGAAAAACTGTTTTTT. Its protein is CASRSGGGNEKLFF.